This T cell receptor beta chain was recorded in a study of T-cell memory formation after mild COVID-19. TCRdb reprocessed the 5' RACE reads via MiXCR and lists one record per CDR3 protein. Found here are some 150,000 distinct CDR3 sequences, roughly 6.3% of them singletons; the top ten hold under 2.5%. Between the trimmed V and J ends, which lost 2 bases and 1 base, there was a span of 12 bases. Germline-derived CDR1 and CDR2 are SGHNT and YYREEE (reference sequence). The CDR3 runs 15 residues. This clonotype has just a few counts. What was sequenced was PBMCs or a T cell subset sorted from them (not recorded which). The TCR sequence derives from an adult woman who had mild COVID-19 (a few samples of this study predate the infection). Cell type and time point are not known. The genes are TRBV5-4 and TRBJ2-5; maybe TRBD2 (7 bases). CDR3 region: CASSFPGGPQETQYF. The CDR3 DNA sequence: TGTGCCAGCAGCTTCCCGGGGGGCCCCCAAGAGACCCAGTACTTC.